The 26 T cell receptor beta chains in this list originate from one sample, sequenced in a study of T cells in Graves' hyperthyroidism and ophthalmopathy. The investigators amplified TCR beta CDR3 regions from RNA transcripts. The HTBI primer set served for first-round RT-PCR of the TCR CDR3. TCRdb reprocessed the multiplex PCR reads with MiXCR, giving one entry per CDR3 protein. Among about 320,000 distinct CDR3 sequences listed, approximately 15% were seen once. Sequenced: blood. The receptors shown here come from a man aged 25 to 40 with Graves' hyperthyroidism.

The chain has TRBV9 and TRBJ1-2; D remains ambiguous. Trimming pared 0 bases from V and 5 bases from J, leaving 11 bases between. This CDR3 region has 14 residues. Germline V gives CDR1 SGDLS, CDR2 YYNGEE. Written as DNA, the CDR3 is TGTGCCAGCAGCGTAGGGAGGGCCGATTATGGCTACACCTTC. Translation: CASSVGRADYGYTF.

On this clonotype itself: A single base separates this from a much larger clone, so it may be a read error. The rearrangement links TRBV5-1 to TRBJ2-1; D gene ambiguous. The CDR3 totals 15 residues. The V and J ends lost 1 base and 8 bases respectively, with 16 bases between them. Germline V CDR1 and CDR2: SGHRS, YFSETQ. CDR3 sequence (DNA): TGCGCCAGCAGCTTGAGGGCACACACAGCCGATGAGCAGTTCTTC. This gives the protein CASSLRAHTADEQFF.

This clonotype has at least ten counts. This CDR3 is CSAKGSGTSGSLGEQYF. CDR3 nucleotide sequence: TGCAGTGCCAAGGGCTCAGGGACTAGCGGGAGTTTAGGCGAGCAGTACTTC. V and J are TRBV20-1 and TRBJ2-7, with 14 bases lining up with TRBD2. With 6 bases clipped from V and 6 bases from J, the junction kept 16 bases outside the gene matches. The length of the CDR3 is 17 residues. The germline gives CDR1 DFQATT, CDR2 SNEGSKA (reference sequence).

Many counts were recorded for this clonotype. The genes are TRBV7-9 and TRBJ1-1; D unclear. Trimming left V 5 bases short and J 5 bases short, with 9 bases between. Germline V gives CDR1 SEHNR, CDR2 FQNEAQ (reference sequence). The CDR3 sequence is 12 residues long. This CDR3 reads CASSIGWTEAFF. As DNA, the CDR3 is TGTGCCAGCAGCATAGGGTGGACTGAAGCTTTCTTT.

This clonotype was seen a few times. CDR3 coding DNA: TGTGCCAGCTCACCACCCTGGGCGGGATCTAACACAGATACGCAGTATTTT. Protein: CASSPPWAGSNTDTQYF. The chain couples TRBV18 to TRBJ2-3; TRBD2 might be the D (6 bases). Germline loops: CDR1 KGHSH, CDR2 LQKENI. The CDR3 is 17 amino acids. Trimming took off 0 bases at V and 2 bases at J, with 15 bases between the two ends.

This clonotype was detected many times. The gene calls are TRBV5-1 and TRBJ2-7; 12 bases are a match to TRBD1. J was trimmed by 5 bases and V by 4 bases; bases with no gene match: 4. The CDR3 loop spans 14 amino acids. The germline gives CDR1 SGHRS, CDR2 YFSETQ. The CDR3: CASSTGTGGDEQYF. For the CDR3, the DNA is TGCGCCAGCAGCACCGGGACAGGGGGCGACGAGCAGTACTTC.

Many counts were recorded for this clonotype. CDR3 nucleotide sequence: TGTGCCAGCAGCCCTATCCGCCGGGACAGAGTCCAAGAGACCCAGTACTTC. It yields the protein CASSPIRRDRVQETQYF. This chain links TRBV7-3 with TRBJ2-5, with 7 bases lining up with TRBD1. The CDR3 has 17 amino acids. J gave up 1 base and V 5 bases, and 13 bases lay outside the gene matches. Germline-derived CDR1 and CDR2 are SGHTA and FQGTGA. Drawing the rest from reference TRBV7-3 and TRBJ2-5, the complete variable domain is GAGVSQTPSNKVTEKGKYVELRCDPISGHTALYWYRQSLGQGPEFLIYFQGTGAADDSGLPNDRFFAVRPEGSVSTLKIQRTERGDSAVYLCASSPIRRDRVQETQYFGPGTRLLVL.

In its sample, this clonotype was seen many times. The CDR3 DNA follows: TGCAGTGCTAGAGCTTGGAGGGTTTTCTCCTACGAGCAGTACTTC. Translation: CSARAWRVFSYEQYF. This chain connects TRBV20-1 to TRBJ2-7, with a weak D call TRBD2 (6 bases). Trimming took 1 base from V and 0 from J, leaving 13 bases between them. From germline, CDR1 is DFQATT and CDR2 SNEGSKA (reference sequence). This CDR3 region has 15 residues.

The chain is built from TRBV13 and TRBJ1-1; 8 bases fit TRBD1. The length of the CDR3 is 15 residues. The ends lost 5 bases at V and 1 base at J; junction bases unmatched: 6. The germline V gene has CDR1 PRHDT and CDR2 FYEKMQ (reference sequence). The CDR3 is CASSPRTGTNTEAFF. CDR3 in DNA: TGTGCCAGCAGCCCTCGGACAGGGACGAACACTGAAGCTTTCTTT.

This chain joins TRBV20-1 and TRBJ2-3, with D hard to call. CDR1 and CDR2 (germline): DFQATT, SNEGSKA (reference sequence). The CDR3 contains 12 residues. Trimming removed 4 bases from V and 1 base from J, with 6 bases in between. The CDR3 protein is CSANKGTDTQYF. CDR3 DNA: TGCAGTGCTAATAAGGGCACAGATACGCAGTATTTT.

This clonotype was counted only a few times. The chain joins TRBV5-1 to TRBJ2-7; D perhaps matches TRBD1 (6 bases). V was pared by 0 bases and J by 1 base, with 14 bases between. Germline lookup yields CDR1 SGHRS and CDR2 YFSETQ. The CDR3 covers 16 residues. The DNA of the CDR3 is TGCGCCAGCAGCTTGGACACAGGGTCCCATTCCTACGAGCAGTACTTC. Translation gives CASSLDTGSHSYEQYF.

This clonotype came up once. This rearrangement joins TRBV9 to TRBJ2-2, with 8 bases matching TRBD2. V lost 4 bases and J lost 3; bases outside the gene matches: 8. Germline CDR1 is SGDLS and CDR2 is YYNGEE. This CDR3 region has 16 residues. CDR3 coding DNA: TGTGCCAGCAGCATTACCGAGACTAGCGACACCGGGGAGCTGTTTTTT. Amino acids: CASSITETSDTGELFF.

This clonotype appeared once. The rearrangement joins TRBV14 to TRBJ2-1; D is possibly TRBD1 (5 bases). The V gene's germline CDR1 is SGHDN and CDR2 FVKESK. The CDR3 has 16 amino acids. V lost 4 bases, J lost 1 base, and 14 bases lay in between. The CDR3 sequence: CASSPRPGSSYNEQFF. The CDR3 nucleotides read TGTGCCAGCAGCCCAAGGCCAGGGTCGTCCTACAATGAGCAGTTCTTC. Full variable domain (remainder filled in from reference TRBV14 and TRBJ2-1): EAGVTQFPSHSVIEKGQTVTLRCDPISGHDNLYWYRRVMGKEIKFLLHFVKESKQDESGMPNNRFLAERTGGTYSTLKVQPAELEDSGVYFCASSPRPGSSYNEQFFGPGTRLTVL.

This clonotype was counted many times. The V call is TRBV6-1, the J call TRBJ2-3, with D maybe TRBD1 (6 bases). The CDR3 is 14 residues long. The germline gives CDR1 MNHNS, CDR2 SASEGT. Deletions cut 6 bases from V and 1 base from J, with 11 bases between. The CDR3, as DNA: TGTGCCAGCAGCTACCCAGGGGGCACAGATACGCAGTATTTT. Its translation: CASSYPGGTDTQYF.

Worth noting for this clonotype: A read error may be the cause here, since a much bigger clone is one base away. The J gene is TRBJ2-1, the V gene TRBV20-1; 9 positions match TRBD1. Losses at the gene ends were 4 bases for V and 9 bases for J; bases not matched to a gene: 10. Germline CDR1 DFQATT, CDR2 SNEGSKA (reference sequence). The CDR3 consists of 14 residues. In DNA, the CDR3 is TGCAGTGCTACAACCGGGACAGGGTTCAGTGAGCAGTTCTTC. Translation: CSATTGTGFSEQFF.

This clonotype came up a few times. The chain carries TRBV29-1 and TRBJ1-1; the D gene is possibly TRBD1 (5 bases). The CDR3 is 12 residues long. Trimming pared 8 bases from V and 5 bases from J, leaving 15 bases between. Germline lookup yields CDR1 SQVTM and CDR2 ANQGSEA. The CDR3 DNA follows: TGCAGCTCTGGGGCGAGAGGGACTGAAGCTTTCTTT. Translating it yields CSSGARGTEAFF.

V gene TRBV20-1 combines with J gene TRBJ2-1; 12 bases agree with TRBD2. With V trimmed by 4 bases and J by 7 bases, 5 bases remained unmatched. This CDR3 is 14 amino acids long. Germline values: CDR1 DFQATT, CDR2 SNEGSKA (reference sequence). CDR3: CSANLAGGPNEQFF. The DNA for the CDR3 is TGCAGTGCTAACCTAGCGGGAGGGCCAAATGAGCAGTTCTTC.

The chain is built from TRBV5-1 and TRBJ2-7; the D gene is possibly TRBD1 (5 bases). Judging by the DNA end, TRBJ2-1 fits better; the J call may be wrong. The CDR3 sequence is 14 residues long. Per germline, CDR1 SGHRS and CDR2 YFSETQ. The CDR3 sequence is CASNPGGAGYEQFF. CDR3 nucleotides: TGCGCCAGCAACCCCGGTGGGGCCGGCTACGAGCAGTTCTTC.

In the case of this clonotype: A much larger clone lies one base from this, so it may be a read error. The CDR3: CASQAWAGVTDTQYF. The CDR3 DNA reads as TGTGCCAGCCAAGCGTGGGCAGGGGTGACGGATACGCAGTATTTT. This chain joins TRBV18 and TRBJ2-3; D might be TRBD1 (6 bases). This CDR3 is built from 15 residues. V was pared by 8 bases and J by 6 bases, with 21 bases between. CDR1 is KGHSH and CDR2 is LQKENI in the germline V gene. Looking up the rest from reference TRBV18 and TRBJ2-3 gives the full variable domain: NAGVMQNPRHLVRRRGQEARLRCSPMKGHSHVYWYRQLPEEGLKFMVYLQKENIIDESGMPKERFSAEFPKEGPSILRIQQVVRGDSAAYFCASQAWAGVTDTQYFGPGTRLTVL.

The V gene is TRBV12-3 or TRBV12-4, the J gene TRBJ2-3; D tentatively reads TRBD1 or TRBD2 (5 bases each). This CDR3 comprises 12 residues. V was trimmed by 5 bases and J by 8 bases, leaving 11 bases between them. In nucleotides, the CDR3 is TGTGCCAGCAGTCGAGGGGCGACTACGCAGTATTTT. Protein sequence: CASSRGATTQYF.

The rearrangement links TRBV9 to TRBJ2-3; TRBD1 agrees at 10 bases. The CDR3 runs 16 residues. V was clipped by 0 bases and J by 4 bases; unmatched bases: 5. Germline V gene lookup returns CDR1 SGDLS and CDR2 YYNGEE. DNA for the CDR3: TGTGCCAGCAGCGTAGTCGGACAGGGGGTCGCAGATACGCAGTATTTT. It codes for CASSVVGQGVADTQYF.

In its sample, this clonotype was seen a few times. V and J are TRBV7-9 and TRBJ2-7; no clear D. Per the germline V gene, CDR1 is SEHNR and CDR2 is FQNEAQ (reference sequence). This CDR3 has 13 amino acids. The V end was cut by 2 bases, the J end by 2 bases, with 7 bases between. CDR3 in amino acids: CASSLSIAYEQYF. In nucleotides, the CDR3 is TGTGCCAGCAGCTTAAGTATTGCCTACGAGCAGTACTTC.

This clonotype was detected many times. In nucleotides, the CDR3 is TGTGCCAGCTCAGCGTTGGGGAGATCCACAGATACGCAGTATTTT. It translates to CASSALGRSTDTQYF. This sequence joins TRBV18 and TRBJ2-3; TRBD2 is a possible D gene (5 bases). The CDR3 runs 15 residues. Germline V gene data show CDR1 as KGHSH and CDR2 as LQKENI. V dropped 5 bases and J dropped 2 bases, with 14 bases sitting between them. Full variable domain (missing parts from reference TRBV18 and TRBJ2-3): NAGVMQNPRHLVRRRGQEARLRCSPMKGHSHVYWYRQLPEEGLKFMVYLQKENIIDESGMPKERFSAEFPKEGPSILRIQQVVRGDSAAYFCASSALGRSTDTQYFGPGTRLTVL.

Turning to this clonotype: This may be a read error: a much more frequent sequence differs by one nucleotide. The chain has TRBV12-3 or TRBV12-4 and TRBJ2-7; D is perhaps TRBD1 (5 bases). The CDR3 loop spans 13 amino acids. Trimming removed 4 bases from V and 2 bases from J, with 9 bases in between. CDR3 DNA sequence: TGTGCCAGCAGTTCCAACAGGCCCTACGAGCAGTACTTC. Encoded protein: CASSSNRPYEQYF.

This clonotype was counted a few times. The V call is TRBV9, the J call TRBJ2-7; TRBD1 agrees at 9 bases. Trimming removed 0 bases from V and 4 bases from J; junction bases left unmatched: 8. The length of the CDR3 is 16 residues. Germline lookup yields CDR1 SGDLS and CDR2 YYNGEE. CDR3 region: CASSVAAGTGPYEQYF. The CDR3 DNA reads TGTGCCAGCAGCGTAGCTGCCGGGACAGGGCCTTACGAGCAGTACTTC. Full variable domain (rest looked up from reference TRBV9 and TRBJ2-7): DSGVTQTPKHLITATGQRVTLRCSPRSGDLSVYWYQQSLDQGLQFLIQYYNGEERAKGNILERFSAQQFPDLHSELNLSSLELGDSALYFCASSVAAGTGPYEQYFGPGTRLTVT.

The table lists this clonotype with a few counts. The chain uses TRBV20-1 and TRBJ2-1, with unresolved D. Deletions cut 0 bases from V and 7 bases from J, with 13 bases between. CDR1 is DFQATT and CDR2 is SNEGSKA in the germline V gene (reference sequence). This CDR3 comprises 14 residues. CDR3 residues: CSARDVIGPNEQFF. Here the CDR3 DNA reads TGCAGTGCTAGAGATGTAATAGGGCCGAATGAGCAGTTCTTC.